Each of the 20 T cell receptor beta chains below was sequenced from the same sample in a study of T cells after posttransplantation cyclophosphamide. Cyclophosphamide on days +3 and +4 followed busulfan-fludarabine conditioning and a marrow graft. Clones were read by immunoSEQ multiplex PCR, and TCRdb kept only the in-frame ones, dropping some. Listed here are around 8,000 clones without any singletons, the top ten holding approximately 6%. The sample was PBMCs, taken after an allogeneic stem cell transplant with post-transplant cyclophosphamide. The receptors were sampled from a male patient aged 30 to 39 who received an allogeneic stem cell transplant from an unrelated donor, was CMV-positive, and had acute and chronic GVHD. The graft donor may account for some of the T cells.

By sample share, this clone is medium-sized. For the CDR3, the DNA is TGTGCCACCAGTGATTTGATCGATGAGCAGTTCTTC. Translation: CATSDLIDEQFF. J is TRBJ2-1 and V is TRBV24-1; D remains ambiguous. CDR3 length: 12 amino acids. Trimming stripped 0 bases from V and 8 bases from J, with 4 bases between. Germline V gives CDR1 KGHDR, CDR2 SFDVKD.

This clone was detected ten times or more. The chain links TRBV6-2 or TRBV6-3 to TRBJ2-6; D is unresolved. CDR3 length: 15 residues. Germline V gives CDR1 MNHEY, CDR2 SVGEGT. Deletions cut 5 bases from V and 0 bases from J, with 8 bases between. CDR3 in DNA: TGTGCCAGCAGTACGTCTAACTCTGGGGCCAACGTCCTGACTTTC. It encodes CASSTSNSGANVLTF.

The sample holds many counts of this clone. The chain is built from TRBV27 and TRBJ1-1; TRBD1 matches 9 bases. The CDR3 runs 17 residues. V shed 4 bases and J 5 bases; nucleotides not matched to a gene: 14. CDR1 and CDR2 from the germline V gene are MNHEY and SMNVEV (reference sequence). CDR3 in DNA: TGTGCCAGCAGTTCGAGACAGGGGGGGGGTCTGGGGACTGAAGCTTTCTTT. Residues: CASSSRQGGGLGTEAFF.

This clone appeared many times. This sequence joins TRBV5-8 and TRBJ1-2; 8 bases are a match to TRBD1. The ends lost 3 bases at V and 2 bases at J; junction bases unmatched: 6. CDR1 and CDR2 from the germline V gene are SGHTS and YDEGEE. The CDR3 length is 15 residues. The CDR3 nucleotides are TGTGCCAGCAGCTCCCACCGGACAGGGAACTATGGCTACACCTTC. Its translation is CASSSHRTGNYGYTF.

This clone was recorded at least ten times. The CDR3 loop is CASSRPGQASYEQYF. The CDR3 nucleotides are TGTGCCAGCAGCCGTCCGGGACAGGCCTCCTACGAGCAGTACTTC. V is TRBV6-5 and J is TRBJ2-7; 8 bases are shared with TRBD1. The germline CDR1 and CDR2 sequences are MNHEY and SVGAGI. The junction had 7 bases not matched to a gene; V was cut back by 6 bases and J by 0 bases. The CDR3 consists of 15 residues.

In this sample, this clone turned up many times. The V gene is TRBV12-3 or TRBV12-4, the J gene TRBJ1-3; D ambiguous. The germline V and J ends were trimmed by 3 bases and 1 base, with 13 bases remaining between them. The CDR3 spans 16 residues. The CDR3 protein is CASSLGQDLSGNTIYF. The CDR3, as DNA: TGTGCCAGCAGTTTGGGCCAGGATTTATCTGGAAACACCATATATTTT.

This clone was seen ten or more times. The V gene is TRBV5-6, the J gene TRBJ1-1, with 7 bases lining up with TRBD1. Germline V gene lookup returns CDR1 SGHDT and CDR2 YYEEEE. Trimming took 4 bases from V and 1 from J; bases not matched to a gene: 4. The CDR3 spans 14 residues. The CDR3 region has the DNA TGTGCCAGCAGCACGACAGGGAGGAACACTGAAGCTTTCTTT. Translation gives CASSTTGRNTEAFF.

This clone showed up many times. The chain uses TRBV6-6 and TRBJ1-2; D might be TRBD1 (5 bases). This CDR3 has 14 residues. Between the trimmed V and J ends, which lost 0 bases and 6 bases, there was a span of 11 bases. Germline V gene lookup returns CDR1 MNHNY and CDR2 SVGAGI (reference sequence). The CDR3 reads CASSYSRQGDGYTF. CDR3 sequence (DNA): TGTGCCAGCAGTTACTCTCGGCAGGGTGATGGCTACACCTTC.

This clone has ten or more counts. The chain has TRBV7-9 and TRBJ2-6; the match to TRBD1 covers 10 bases. CDR1 and CDR2 from the germline V gene are SEHNR and FQNEAQ (reference sequence). J lost 2 bases, V lost 6 bases, and 10 bases had no gene match. This CDR3 is built from 18 residues. The CDR3: CASSPPGTGVTGANVLTF. CDR3 nucleotide sequence: TGTGCCAGCAGTCCCCCCGGGACAGGGGTCACTGGGGCCAACGTCCTGACTTTC.

This clone occurred many times. The rearrangement uses TRBV5-1 and TRBJ2-3, with TRBD2 as a possible D gene (5 bases). V was shortened by 3 bases and J by 2 bases, with 13 bases between the two germline ends. Germline V gives CDR1 SGHRS, CDR2 YFSETQ. This CDR3 comprises 15 residues. The CDR3 DNA sequence: TGCGCCAGCAGCTGGACGGACTGGAACACAGATACGCAGTATTTT. This codes for CASSWTDWNTDTQYF. The full variable domain, with the rest looked up from reference TRBV5-1 and TRBJ2-3, is KAGVTQTPRYLIKTRGQQVTLSCSPISGHRSVSWYQQTPGQGLQFLFEYFSETQRNKGNFPGRFSGRQFSNSRSEMNVSTLELGDSALYLCASSWTDWNTDTQYFGPGTRLTVL.

This clone is classed as medium-sized. This chain joins TRBV19 and TRBJ2-1; 8 nucleotides align to TRBD1. Germline V gene lookup returns CDR1 LNHDA and CDR2 SQIVND (reference sequence). Losses at the gene ends were 5 bases for V and 4 bases for J; bases not matched to a gene: 10. The CDR3 has 16 residues. This CDR3 is CASSDGQGGGYNEQFF. In DNA, the CDR3 is TGTGCCAGTAGTGACGGACAGGGCGGAGGTTACAATGAGCAGTTCTTC.

This clone was recorded many times. V usage is TRBV5-4 and J usage is TRBJ2-1; tentatively, D is TRBD1 (10 bases). There are 16 residues in the CDR3. Trimming left V 1 base short and J 8 bases short, with 19 bases between. Germline-derived CDR1 and CDR2 are SGHNT and YYREEE (reference sequence). The chain's CDR3 is CASSLKTGGGRDEQFF. CDR3 nucleotides: TGTGCCAGCAGCTTGAAGACAGGGGGCGGGAGGGATGAGCAGTTCTTC.

This clone was observed many times. The chain couples TRBV7-2 to TRBJ2-2; no firm D call. The germline V gene has CDR1 SGHTA and CDR2 FQGNSA. The CDR3 spans 14 residues. Trimming took 5 bases from V and 0 from J, leaving 7 bases between them. The CDR3 here is CASSPLSNTGELFF. The CDR3 DNA follows: TGTGCCAGCAGCCCGCTATCGAACACCGGGGAGCTGTTTTTT.

This clone was detected many times. The CDR3: CASSLGIAGPLNSPLHF. The CDR3, as DNA: TGTGCCAGCAGCTTGGGAATCGCAGGGCCCTTGAATTCACCCCTCCACTTT. The chain employs TRBV5-4 and TRBJ1-6; D may be TRBD1 (5 bases). V was pared by 0 bases and J by 7 bases, with 17 bases between. This CDR3 is 17 amino acids long. In germline, CDR1 is SGHNT, CDR2 YYREEE (reference sequence). Using reference TRBV5-4 and TRBJ1-6 for the parts outside the CDR3, the full variable domain is ETGVTQSPTHLIKTRGQQVTLRCSSQSGHNTVSWYQQALGQGPQFIFQYYREEENGRGNFPPRFSGLQFPNYSSELNVNALELDDSALYLCASSLGIAGPLNSPLHFGNGTRLTVT.

This clone appeared many times. The chain combines TRBV2 with TRBJ2-3, with 8 bases identical to TRBD2. Germline V gene sequence: CDR1 SNHLY, CDR2 FYNNEI. This CDR3 comprises 15 residues. V trimming: 3 bases; J trimming: 4 bases; junction bases outside the gene matches: 6. The CDR3 DNA reads as TGTGCCAGCAGTGAGTTGGCGGGAGGCCCAGATACGCAGTATTTT. This codes for CASSELAGGPDTQYF. Looking up the rest from reference TRBV2 and TRBJ2-3 gives the full variable domain: EPEVTQTPSHQVTQMGQEVILRCVPISNHLYFYWYRQILGQKVEFLVSFYNNEISEKSEIFDDQFSVERPDGSNFTLKIRSTKLEDSAMYFCASSELAGGPDTQYFGPGTRLTVL.

The J gene is TRBJ2-2, the V gene TRBV15; D possibly corresponds to TRBD2 (7 bases). Trimming cost V 0 bases and J 3 bases, with 17 bases left between them. This CDR3 is 18 amino acids long. Looked up from germline, CDR1 is LNHNV and CDR2 is YYDKDF (reference sequence). CDR3 coding DNA: TGTGCCACCAGCAGAGATCCCCTGGGGGGGCTTTACACCGGGGAGCTGTTTTTT. Translating it yields CATSRDPLGGLYTGELFF.

This clone is medium-sized. The V gene is TRBV10-3, the J gene TRBJ2-2; 11 bases line up with TRBD1. The J segment lost 4 bases and the V segment lost 10 bases, leaving 5 bases of the junction unmatched. This CDR3 spans 14 amino acids. CDR1 is ENHRY and CDR2 is SYGVKD in the germline V gene. DNA of the CDR3: TGTGCCACCCTGGACAGGGGGCTCACCGGGGAGCTGTTTTTT. It translates to CATLDRGLTGELFF.

This clone was seen many times. The chain combines TRBV7-3 with TRBJ1-2; no clear D gene. CDR1 is SGHTA and CDR2 is FQGTGA in the germline V gene. V dropped 2 bases and J dropped 2 bases, with 6 bases sitting between them. CDR3 length: 13 residues. The chain's CDR3 is CASSLGLNYGYTF. CDR3 coding DNA: TGTGCCAGCAGCTTAGGACTGAACTATGGCTACACCTTC.

There are many counts of this clone. The V call is TRBV6-5, the J call TRBJ2-1, with TRBD2 matching 7 bases. CDR3 length equals 14 residues. Unmatched junction bases numbered 4, after V lost 8 bases and J lost 0 bases. Germline assignment: CDR1 MNHEY and CDR2 SVGAGI. The DNA for the CDR3 is TGTGCCAGCGCGGCGGGAGACTCCTACAATGAGCAGTTCTTC. This translates into CASAAGDSYNEQFF.

This clone was picked up many times. The V call is TRBV19, the J call TRBJ2-7; TRBD2 matches 8 bases. The germline gives CDR1 LNHDA, CDR2 SQIVND (reference sequence). CDR3 length: 14 residues. With 5 bases clipped from V and 3 bases from J, the junction kept 6 bases outside the gene matches. The CDR3 region has the DNA TGTGCCAGTAGTTCGGGGGGGGCCGACTACGAGCAGTACTTC. This translates into CASSSGGADYEQYF.